This T cell receptor beta chain emerged from a study of blood T cell repertoires in COVID-19. Per the original methods: Estimates of nucleated cell counts were drawn from the amplification of reference gene primers. Produced via immunoSEQ multiplex PCR; TCRdb's table is partial and in-frame only. D and trimming were read from the DNA, whereas the V and J calls and clone size are those reported in that table. This sample carries a few hundred thousand clones, under 90% of them seen once, and the ten largest clones take more than 9.5%. During active infection, Seattle patients enrolled and were then monitored through disease. Germline values: CDR1 SQVTM, CDR2 ANQGSEA. The length of the CDR3 is 15 residues. With V trimmed by 6 bases and J by 2 bases, 10 bases remained unmatched.

The origin of this receptor is a woman aged 25 to 39 with COVID-19, enrolled during active disease. The chain recombines TRBV29-1 with TRBJ2-3; TRBD1 matches at 8 bases. The source material was peripheral blood. DNA for the CDR3: TGCAGCGTCGAACGTAGGGACAGGCCCACAGATACGCAGTATTTT. It is translated as CSVERRDRPTDTQYF.